These 21 T cell receptor beta chains were all obtained from the same sample, sequenced in a study of OX40 agonist ivuxolimab in advanced cancers. The method behind the library was the immunoSEQ multiplex PCR assay. Entries here come from immuneACCESS through TCRdb and include only in-frame sequences with V and J called. Some clones fail to appear in such tables; in the studies checked, an unresolved V gene covers under half of the shortfall, and the cause of the remainder is unknown. The sample records tens of thousands of clones, 88% of which are singletons. Clones ranked in the top ten supply roughly an eighth of the sample. This specimen was CD4+ or CD8+ T cells sorted from blood, taken in a trial of the OX40 agonist ivuxolimab. These receptors were collected from an adult with an advanced solid tumor such as melanoma, head and neck, liver or kidney cancer.

The chain links TRBV4-1 to TRBJ2-3, with D possibly matching TRBD2 (7 bases). The CDR3 is made up of 22 amino acids. V lost 0 bases and J 1 base, leaving 29 bases between the germline ends. Germline V gene lookup returns CDR1 MGHRA and CDR2 YSYEKL. As DNA, the CDR3 is TGCGCCAGCAGCCAAGAAGGGGGGGACGGGGCCGTGAAGTCCGGTGGCACAGATACGCAGTATTTT. Residues: CASSQEGGDGAVKSGGTDTQYF.

The chain combines TRBV4-1 with TRBJ2-7; no definite D call. Germline assignment: CDR1 MGHRA and CDR2 YSYEKL. This CDR3 is built from 12 residues. With 1 base removed from V and 7 bases from J, the gap between germline ends came to 8 bases. The CDR3 DNA is TGCGCCAGCAGCCAAGTGGGTAGGGAGCAGTACTTC. It specifies CASSQVGREQYF.

The chain combines TRBV6-4 with TRBJ1-1; 7 bases align to TRBD1. Germline CDR1 is MRHNA and CDR2 is SNTAGT. This CDR3 contains 16 residues. The V and J ends lost 3 bases and 1 base, in that order; junction bases with no gene match: 8. The CDR3 sequence is CASSEFMTGKNTEAFF. The CDR3 DNA reads TGTGCCAGCAGTGAGTTTATGACAGGGAAGAACACTGAAGCTTTCTTT.

This rearrangement joins TRBV2 to TRBJ2-1; no firm D call. Trimming cost V 4 bases and J 2 bases, with 3 bases left between them. CDR1 and CDR2 from the germline V gene are SNHLY and FYNNEI. The CDR3 runs 12 residues. CDR3 sequence reads: CASSGPYNEQFF. DNA of the CDR3: TGTGCCAGCAGTGGTCCCTACAATGAGCAGTTCTTC.

This clone came up once. The chain joins TRBV19 to TRBJ2-7; TRBD1 matches at 8 bases. V was pared by 6 bases and J by 7 bases, with 14 bases of the junction left unmatched. The CDR3 is 15 residues long. The germline CDR1 and CDR2 sequences are LNHDA and SQIVND (reference sequence). The CDR3 nucleotides read TGTGCCAGTAGCCTCGGGACAGGAGGGGGCTTGGAGCAGTACTTC. Protein sequence: CASSLGTGGGLEQYF.

The chain employs TRBV4-1 and TRBJ1-5; D might be TRBD1 (6 bases). CDR1 is MGHRA, CDR2 YSYEKL, per germline. With 0 bases removed from V and 3 bases from J, the gap between germline ends came to 9 bases. This CDR3 has 15 residues. The CDR3 DNA reads TGCGCCAGCAGCCAAGACAGGGGACTCAATCAGCCCCAGCATTTT. Protein product: CASSQDRGLNQPQHF.

This CDR3 is CASEDNGYEQYF. CDR3 in DNA: TGTGCCAGCGAGGACAACGGCTACGAGCAGTACTTC. V is TRBV6-6 and J is TRBJ2-7; D is possibly TRBD1 (5 bases). V lost 8 bases and J 3 bases, leaving 11 bases between the germline ends. The CDR3 is made up of 12 amino acids. Germline lookup yields CDR1 MNHNY and CDR2 SVGAGI (reference sequence).

V usage is TRBV19 and J usage is TRBJ1-2; 8 bases map to TRBD1. Germline CDR1 and CDR2: LNHDA and SQIVND (reference sequence). The J segment lost 5 bases and the V segment lost 6 bases, leaving 11 bases of the junction unmatched. The CDR3 spans 15 residues. The CDR3 coding sequence is TGTGCCAGTAGCCCAGGGACAGGACCCGCATATGGCTACACCTTC. Translating gives CASSPGTGPAYGYTF.

The chain has TRBV4-2 and TRBJ1-4; D possibly corresponds to TRBD1 (5 bases). CDR3 length equals 15 residues. V gave up 3 bases and J gave up 1 base, with 9 bases separating them. The germline V gene has CDR1 LGHNA and CDR2 YNFKEQ. CDR3 nucleotide sequence: TGTGCCAGCAGCCAGGGGGGGGGAACTAATGAAAAACTGTTTTTT. Encoded protein: CASSQGGGTNEKLFF.

The V call is TRBV10-2, the J call TRBJ2-7, with unresolved D. The V end was cut by 6 bases, the J end by 0 bases, with 9 bases between. CDR1 WSHSY and CDR2 SAAADI come from the germline V gene. CDR3 size: 13 residues. The CDR3 region has the DNA TGCGCCAGCAGCGCCGGGTCCTCCTACGAGCAGTACTTC. Translation gives CASSAGSSYEQYF.

The CDR3 reads CASSFTGEGYNEQFF. DNA of the CDR3: TGTGCCAGCAGCTTTACGGGAGAGGGGTACAATGAGCAGTTCTTC. This chain connects TRBV7-8 to TRBJ2-1, with D perhaps TRBD2 (6 bases). The CDR3 extends over 15 amino acids. V lost 3 bases and J lost 4, with 13 bases in between. Per germline, CDR1 SGHVS and CDR2 FQNEAQ. The full variable domain, completed using reference TRBV7-8 and TRBJ2-1, is GAGVSQSPRYKVAKRGQDVALRCDPISGHVSLFWYQQALGQGPEFLTYFQNEAQLDKSGLPSDRFFAERPEGSVSTLKIQRTQQEDSAVYLCASSFTGEGYNEQFFGPGTRLTVL.

CDR3 nucleotides: TGTGCCAGCAGTTACCTCGGGACTAAAGTGGCCTACACCTTC. Protein product: CASSYLGTKVAYTF. The chain carries TRBV6-5 and TRBJ1-2; D possibly corresponds to TRBD1 (5 bases). Trimming took off 2 bases at V and 10 bases at J, with 17 bases between the two ends. In germline, CDR1 is MNHEY, CDR2 SVGAGI. The CDR3 is made up of 14 amino acids.

The V and J genes are TRBV4-2 and TRBJ1-1; no clear D. The CDR3 length is 15 residues. Germline-derived CDR1 and CDR2 are LGHNA and YNFKEQ. V shed 4 bases and J shed 2 bases, with 14 bases lying between them. The chain's CDR3 is CASSPAGAANTEAFF. Here the CDR3 DNA reads TGTGCCAGCAGCCCGGCAGGCGCAGCAAACACTGAAGCTTTCTTT.

CDR3 loop: CASSPIVDRLYGYTF. In nucleotides, the CDR3 is TGTGCCAGCTCACCGATAGTGGACCGACTGTATGGCTACACCTTC. The chain is built from TRBV18 and TRBJ1-2; D gene uncertain. This CDR3 contains 15 residues. The V and J ends lost 3 bases and 5 bases respectively, with 16 bases between them. Germline CDR1 is KGHSH and CDR2 is LQKENI.

V is TRBV7-9 and J is TRBJ2-7; TRBD2 matches 8 bases. Germline loops: CDR1 SEHNR, CDR2 FQNEAQ (reference sequence). CDR3 size: 13 residues. After removal of 5 bases from V and 3 bases from J, the junction contained 3 bases not matched to a gene. CDR3 nucleotides: TGTGCCAGCAGCCGCCGGGAGGGCTACGAGCAGTACTTC. It codes for CASSRREGYEQYF.

The chain recombines TRBV15 with TRBJ2-3; D might be TRBD1 or TRBD2, each matching 6 bases. This CDR3 is 17 amino acids long. V gave up 0 bases and J gave up 2 bases, with 15 bases separating them. Germline V lookup: CDR1 LNHNV, CDR2 YYDKDF (reference sequence). The CDR3 loop reads CATSRDPSRGHTDTQYF. The CDR3 DNA is TGTGCCACCAGCAGAGATCCAAGCCGGGGGCACACAGATACGCAGTATTTT.

The rearrangement links TRBV6-1 to TRBJ1-2; no clear D. CDR3 size: 13 residues. The V gene lost 1 base and the J gene lost 6 bases, with 9 bases spanning the gap. CDR1 is MNHNS and CDR2 is SASEGT in the germline V gene. CDR3 residues: CASSEGQIHGYTF. The CDR3, as DNA: TGTGCCAGCAGTGAAGGGCAGATACATGGCTACACCTTC.

With regard to this clone: Germline and junction disagree at one end, which may indicate a read error. The chain links TRBV19 to TRBJ2-2; D is ambiguous. Per the germline V gene, CDR1 is LNHDA and CDR2 is SQIVND (reference sequence). The CDR3 spans 14 residues. This CDR3 is CASSIIVGSGELFF. The CDR3 coding sequence is TGTGCCAGTAGTATAATCGTGGGGTCCGGAGAGCTGTTTTTT.

V usage is TRBV6-6 and J usage is TRBJ1-1, with D uncertain. V gave up 4 bases and J gave up 1 base, with 7 bases separating them. The V gene's germline CDR1 is MNHNY and CDR2 SVGAGI (reference sequence). This CDR3 spans 13 amino acids. The CDR3 is CASSSGSNTEAFF. CDR3 coding DNA: TGTGCCAGCAGTTCCGGGTCGAACACTGAAGCTTTCTTT.

This CDR3 reads CASSYPGQSYEQYF. As DNA, the CDR3 is TGTGCCAGCAGTTATCCGGGACAGTCCTACGAGCAGTACTTC. The rearrangement uses TRBV28 and TRBJ2-7, with 7 bases identical to TRBD1. V lost 4 bases and J lost 1; bases outside the gene matches: 4. The CDR3 length is 14 residues. Germline V gene sequence: CDR1 MDHEN, CDR2 SYDVKM.

This clone occurred a few times. The gene calls are TRBV29-1 and TRBJ2-3, with TRBD2 matching over 9 bases. There are 16 residues in the CDR3. Per the germline V gene, CDR1 is SQVTM and CDR2 is ANQGSEA. Germline trimming cut 5 bases from V and 6 bases from J; bases unmatched to any gene: 15. This CDR3 is CSVYGKAGGDRDTQYF. The CDR3 DNA reads as TGCAGCGTTTATGGGAAGGCGGGAGGGGATCGGGATACGCAGTATTTT.